This entry lists 21 T cell receptor beta chains sequenced from one sample in a study of identical twins (dated by TCRdb to about 2016). To prepare the library, 5' RACE was applied. Data came from an Illumina HiSeq 2000. Using fastp trimming at Q25 and MiXCR clonotype assembly, TCRdb reanalyzed the public sequencing data and kept in-frame beta chains. Rows are combined by CDR3 protein, so each entry shows the most common genes and DNA. Across this sample there are 420,000 or so distinct CDR3 sequences, with around 20% seen only once. The ten largest account for approximately 12% of the sample. What was sequenced was naive T cells sorted from blood. This sample's cell subset or site label indicates: cells isolated with a human naive T-cell isolation kit. Receptors were obtained from a man aged 50 to 60 in good health.

This clonotype was picked up many times. This rearrangement joins TRBV20-1 to TRBJ1-5; unclear D gene. The CDR3 spans 15 residues. V was pared by 0 bases and J by 5 bases, with 14 bases between. Looked up from germline, CDR1 is DFQATT and CDR2 is SNEGSKA (reference sequence). CDR3 region: CSARDPGRRDQPQHF. The CDR3 coding sequence is TGCAGTGCTAGAGATCCAGGACGAAGGGATCAGCCCCAGCATTTT.

This clonotype has only a few counts. This rearrangement joins TRBV28 to TRBJ2-1; D is ambiguous. Germline CDR1 is MDHEN and CDR2 is SYDVKM. Trimming removed 4 bases from V and 13 bases from J, with 14 bases in between. The CDR3 loop spans 12 amino acids. The CDR3, as DNA: TGTGCCAGCAGTTCGGCCCTCATGGGACAGTTCTTC. It codes for CASSSALMGQFF.

There are many counts of this clonotype. V is TRBV29-1 and J is TRBJ2-2; TRBD1 matches 7 bases. V lost 6 bases, J lost 0 bases, and 4 bases stayed unmatched. CDR3 size: 14 residues. Germline assignment: CDR1 SQVTM and CDR2 ANQGSEA. The CDR3 protein is CSVGDRANTGELFF. DNA of the CDR3: TGCAGCGTAGGTGACAGGGCGAACACCGGGGAGCTGTTTTTT.

The chain recombines TRBV7-3 with TRBJ2-3, with 8 bases that match TRBD2. The CDR3 covers 16 residues. V shed 5 bases, J shed 1 base, and the junction held 8 bases outside the gene matches. Germline V gives CDR1 SGHTA, CDR2 FQGTGA. CDR3 bases: TGTGCCAGCAGCCCAACACAGGGACTAGGCACAGATACGCAGTATTTT. This encodes CASSPTQGLGTDTQYF.

This clonotype was seen more than once but under ten times. This chain links TRBV25-1 with TRBJ2-7, with 9 bases identical to TRBD1. Germline V gene data show CDR1 as MGHDK and CDR2 as SYGVNS. The CDR3 consists of 16 residues. V was pared by 6 bases and J by 7 bases, with 16 bases of the junction left unmatched. CDR3 bases: TGTGCCAGCAGCCCAATTACCGGGACAGGGCGGCATGAGCAGTACTTC. Protein: CASSPITGTGRHEQYF.

A single count supports this clonotype. The V gene is TRBV11-2, the J gene TRBJ2-1; 10 nucleotides line up with TRBD1. The CDR3 contains 15 residues. The V segment lost 4 bases and the J segment 4 bases; nucleotides outside the gene matches: 4. The germline gives CDR1 SGHAT, CDR2 FQNNGV. The CDR3 spells CASSYGTGEYNEQFF. CDR3 in DNA: TGTGCCAGCAGCTACGGGACAGGGGAATACAATGAGCAGTTCTTC.

This clonotype was counted at least ten times. The rearrangement joins TRBV11-1 to TRBJ2-5; D not certain. Trimming took off 5 bases at V and 2 bases at J, with 12 bases between the two ends. CDR3 length: 14 amino acids. The germline CDR1 and CDR2 sequences are SGHAT and FQDESV (reference sequence). The CDR3 region is CASSMAANQETQYF. Written as DNA, the CDR3 is TGTGCCAGCAGCATGGCCGCCAATCAAGAGACCCAGTACTTC.

This clonotype was seen at least ten times. The chain is built from TRBV7-2 and TRBJ1-5, with 7 bases that match TRBD1. The CDR3 is made up of 14 amino acids. V lost 4 bases, J lost 7 bases, and 7 bases stayed unmatched. CDR1 is SGHTA and CDR2 is FQGNSA in the germline V gene. The CDR3 coding sequence is TGTGCCAGCAGCTACCAGGGGGATCGGCAGCCCCAGCATTTT. Translation: CASSYQGDRQPQHF.

This clonotype was detected ten times or more. This chain joins TRBV6-1 and TRBJ1-6; D gene uncertain. This CDR3 region has 14 residues. V was shortened by 6 bases and J by 9 bases, with 15 bases between the two germline ends. Per germline, CDR1 MNHNS and CDR2 SASEGT. The CDR3 nucleotides read TGTGCCAGCAGCCGGACCGAGTTGGGTTCACCCCTCCACTTT. This encodes CASSRTELGSPLHF.

This clonotype showed up many times. J is TRBJ2-2 and V is TRBV6-2 or TRBV6-3, with D possibly TRBD2 on 6 matching bases. The CDR3 loop spans 14 amino acids. Looked up from germline, CDR1 is MNHEY and CDR2 is SVGEGT. Between the trimmed V and J ends, which lost 5 bases and 0 bases, there was a span of 7 bases. The CDR3 DNA sequence: TGTGCCAGCAGTCCTAGCGCGAACACCGGGGAGCTGTTTTTT. It translates to CASSPSANTGELFF.

This clonotype showed up many times. The rearrangement uses TRBV5-1 and TRBJ2-1; 9 nucleotides agree with TRBD2. The CDR3 has 16 residues. The junction had 9 bases not matched to a gene; V was cut back by 4 bases and J by 4 bases. CDR1 is SGHRS, CDR2 YFSETQ, per germline. The CDR3 region has the DNA TGCGCCAGCAGCAGGGGGACTAGCAAATATTACAATGAGCAGTTCTTC. Translating it yields CASSRGTSKYYNEQFF.

The V call is TRBV29-1, the J call TRBJ1-1, with 10 bases aligning to TRBD1. The CDR3 spans 13 residues. The V gene's germline CDR1 is SQVTM and CDR2 ANQGSEA. The V segment lost 2 bases and the J segment 6 bases; nucleotides outside the gene matches: 3. The CDR3: CSVERDRGAEAFF. DNA of the CDR3: TGCAGCGTTGAAAGGGACAGGGGCGCTGAAGCTTTCTTT.

The chain's CDR3 is CASRDRTNTGELFF. CDR3 nucleotide sequence: TGCGCCAGCAGGGACAGGACGAACACCGGGGAGCTGTTTTTT. The genes are TRBV5-1 and TRBJ2-2, with TRBD1 identical over 7 bases. Germline lookup yields CDR1 SGHRS and CDR2 YFSETQ. The CDR3 is 14 residues long. V trimming: 5 bases; J trimming: 0 bases; junction bases outside the gene matches: 1. The full variable domain, rest sourced from reference TRBV5-1 and TRBJ2-2, is KAGVTQTPRYLIKTRGQQVTLSCSPISGHRSVSWYQQTPGQGLQFLFEYFSETQRNKGNFPGRFSGRQFSNSRSEMNVSTLELGDSALYLCASRDRTNTGELFFGEGSRLTVL.

The V gene is TRBV7-2, the J gene TRBJ2-1; 12 bases line up with TRBD2. The length of the CDR3 is 22 residues. Germline V gene data show CDR1 as SGHTA and CDR2 as FQGNSA. With V trimmed by 6 bases and J by 0 bases, 21 bases remained unmatched. In DNA, the CDR3 is TGTGCCAGCAGTTTTCCTCGACTAGCGGGAGTGTTCCCCCAGAGCTCCTACAATGAGCAGTTCTTC. Translating gives CASSFPRLAGVFPQSSYNEQFF.

J is TRBJ2-7 and V is TRBV23-1, with 7 bases lining up with TRBD1. TRBV23-1 is identified as an open reading frame with a role that is uncertain. The J segment lost 0 bases and the V segment lost 1 base, leaving 21 bases of the junction unmatched. This CDR3 has 21 amino acids. The CDR3 sequence is CASSQFRRVRDRDSSSYEQYF. Here the CDR3 DNA reads TGCGCCAGCAGTCAATTTCGGCGTGTTAGGGACCGGGACAGTAGCTCCTACGAGCAGTACTTC.

The DNA of the CDR3 is TGTGCCAGCTCACTCAACAAGGATACGCAGTATTTT. This translates into CASSLNKDTQYF. The V and J genes are TRBV18 and TRBJ2-3; no clear D. V shed 4 bases and J shed 6 bases, with 8 bases lying between them. The CDR3 runs 12 residues. Germline loops: CDR1 KGHSH, CDR2 LQKENI.

The table lists this clonotype with a few counts. The chain has TRBV6-2 or TRBV6-3 and TRBJ2-5; unclear D gene. The CDR3 spans 11 residues. With 7 bases removed from V and 5 bases from J, the gap between germline ends came to 8 bases. CDR1 is MNHEY, CDR2 SVGEGT, per germline. The CDR3 sequence is CASTKAETQYF. CDR3 coding DNA: TGTGCCAGCACCAAGGCTGAGACCCAGTACTTC.

This clonotype has more than one count but fewer than ten. V gene TRBV12-3 or TRBV12-4 combines with J gene TRBJ2-1; 7 bases are a match to TRBD2. The CDR3 covers 17 residues. Trimming at V came to 2 bases and at J to 8 bases, leaving 15 bases not matched to a gene. CDR3 loop: CASSLRPRVHRGDEQFF. The CDR3, as DNA: TGTGCCAGCAGTTTAAGGCCAAGAGTGCACCGGGGGGATGAGCAGTTCTTC.

The chain carries TRBV6-2 or TRBV6-3 and TRBJ1-5, with unresolved D. The CDR3 totals 13 residues. The germline V gene has CDR1 MNHEY and CDR2 SVGEGT. V was clipped by 10 bases and J by 4 bases, with 14 bases between them. CDR3 DNA: TGTGCCAATGAGGTAAATGGGAATCAGCCCCAGCATTTT. It is translated as CANEVNGNQPQHF.

This clonotype appeared many times. The chain is built from TRBV11-2 and TRBJ2-1; TRBD1 matches 7 bases. Losses at the gene ends were 1 base for V and 5 bases for J; bases not matched to a gene: 11. The CDR3 consists of 17 residues. Germline CDR1 reads SGHAT; CDR2 reads FQNNGV. The CDR3 region is CASSLVQGFGLNNEQFF. CDR3 nucleotide sequence: TGTGCCAGCAGCTTAGTACAGGGGTTTGGGTTGAACAATGAGCAGTTCTTC.

This rearrangement joins TRBV6-5 to TRBJ2-5; a weak D match, TRBD2 (6 bases). The CDR3 is 15 residues long. Germline V lookup: CDR1 MNHEY, CDR2 SVGAGI. V shed 4 bases and J shed 5 bases, with 17 bases lying between them. CDR3 DNA: TGTGCCAGCAGTTGCTCCGGAAGGGAGGTTGAGACCCAGTACTTC. Protein sequence: CASSCSGREVETQYF.